The present T cell receptor (beta chain) was sequenced within a study of blood T cell repertoires in COVID-19. Looking at the study overall: Samples taken during acute and convalescent COVID-19 were collected in the United States, Italy and Spain.

This clone showed up just once. Authors' methods: Reference gene primer amplification in the assay estimated nucleated cell counts. Clones were sequenced by immunoSEQ multiplex PCR, and TCRdb holds only the in-frame ones, with some missing. The V and J calls and clone size were taken over from that table, and D and trimming were inferred from the DNA. The sample consists of 31,000 or so clones, about 91% of them appearing once. This CDR3 spans 18 amino acids. V shed 2 bases and J 3 bases; nucleotides not matched to a gene: 9. CDR1 and CDR2 from the germline V gene are MNHEY and SVGEGT. Sequencing was performed on peripheral blood. V is TRBV6-2 or TRBV6-3 and J is TRBJ1-5; 11 bases fit TRBD1. This receptor was obtained from an elderly man with acute or convalescent COVID-19. The CDR3 coding sequence is TGTGCCAGCAGTTACGAGGACAGGGGGCTAGTTATCAATCAGCCCCAGCATTTT. Translated: CASSYEDRGLVINQPQHF.